This entry lists 2 T cell receptor beta chains sequenced from one sample in a study of cytomegalovirus exposure and HLA in healthy donors. The PCR was carried out with 60 Vbeta primers and 13 Jbeta primers. The protocol was immunoSEQ multiplex PCR, while the TCRdb copy is restricted to in-frame clones and leaves out a portion. The sample consists of under 70,000 clones, approximately 80% of them appearing once. Sequencing was carried out using PBMCs. The origin of the receptors is a female donor in good health and CMV-seronegative.

This clone was detected only once. The rearrangement uses TRBV5-6 and TRBJ2-3; no reliable D call. The CDR3 runs 14 residues. In germline, CDR1 is SGHDT, CDR2 YYEEEE. Trimming left V 4 bases short and J 0 bases short, with 9 bases between. Written as DNA, the CDR3 is TGTGCCAGCAGCAGCTATACCAGCACAGATACGCAGTATTTT. Its protein is CASSSYTSTDTQYF.

On this clone itself: Other nucleotide sequences in the sample specify the same CDR3. The J gene is TRBJ2-7, the V gene TRBV28, with unresolved D. Germline V gene sequence: CDR1 MDHEN, CDR2 SYDVKM. With 1 base removed from V and 4 bases from J, the gap between germline ends came to 5 bases. The CDR3 runs to 12 residues. In DNA, the CDR3 is TGTGCCAGCAGTTTATCTAGGTACGAGCAGTACTTC. This encodes CASSLSRYEQYF.